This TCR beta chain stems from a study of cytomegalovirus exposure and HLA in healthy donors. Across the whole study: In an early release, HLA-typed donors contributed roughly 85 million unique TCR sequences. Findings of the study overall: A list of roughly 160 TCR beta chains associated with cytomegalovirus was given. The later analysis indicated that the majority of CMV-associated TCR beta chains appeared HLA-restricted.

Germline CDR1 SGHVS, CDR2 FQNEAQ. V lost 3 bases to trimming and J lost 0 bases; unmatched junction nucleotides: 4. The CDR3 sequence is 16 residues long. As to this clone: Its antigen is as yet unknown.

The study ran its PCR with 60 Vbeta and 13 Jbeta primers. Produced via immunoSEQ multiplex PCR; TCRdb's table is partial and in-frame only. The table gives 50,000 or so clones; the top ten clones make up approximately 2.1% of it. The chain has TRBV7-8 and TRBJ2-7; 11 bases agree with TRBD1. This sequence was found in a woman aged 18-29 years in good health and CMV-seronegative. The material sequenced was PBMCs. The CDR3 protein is CASSFTGTGGSYEQYF. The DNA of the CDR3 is TGTGCCAGCAGCTTCACCGGGACAGGGGGCTCCTACGAGCAGTACTTC.